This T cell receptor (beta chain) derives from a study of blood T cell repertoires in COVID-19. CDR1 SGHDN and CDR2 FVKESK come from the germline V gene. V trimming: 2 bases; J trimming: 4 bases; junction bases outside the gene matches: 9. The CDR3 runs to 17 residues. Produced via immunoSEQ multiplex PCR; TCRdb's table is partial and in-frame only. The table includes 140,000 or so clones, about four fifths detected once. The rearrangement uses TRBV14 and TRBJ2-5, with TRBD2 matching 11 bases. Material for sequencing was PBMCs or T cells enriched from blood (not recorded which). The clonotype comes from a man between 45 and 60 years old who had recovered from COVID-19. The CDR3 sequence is CASSQYPVAGGRETQYF. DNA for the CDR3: TGTGCCAGCAGCCAATACCCCGTAGCGGGGGGGCGAGAGACCCAGTACTTC.